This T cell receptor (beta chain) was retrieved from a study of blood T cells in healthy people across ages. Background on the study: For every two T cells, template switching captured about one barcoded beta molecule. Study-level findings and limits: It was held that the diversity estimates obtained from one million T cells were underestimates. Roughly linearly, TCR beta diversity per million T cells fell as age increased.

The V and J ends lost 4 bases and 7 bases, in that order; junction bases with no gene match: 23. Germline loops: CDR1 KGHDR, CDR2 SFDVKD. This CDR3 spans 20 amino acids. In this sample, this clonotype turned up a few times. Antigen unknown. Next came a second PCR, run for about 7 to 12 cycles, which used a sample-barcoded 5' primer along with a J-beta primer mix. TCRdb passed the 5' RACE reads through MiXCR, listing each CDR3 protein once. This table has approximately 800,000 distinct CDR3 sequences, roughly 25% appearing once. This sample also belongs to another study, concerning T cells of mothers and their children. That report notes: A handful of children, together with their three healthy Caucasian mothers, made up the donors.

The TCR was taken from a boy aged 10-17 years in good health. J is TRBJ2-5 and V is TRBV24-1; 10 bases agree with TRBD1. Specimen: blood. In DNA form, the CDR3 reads TGTGCCACCAGTGACAGCGGACAGGGGGGTCGTAATATGGAGAGGTGGACCCAGTACTTC. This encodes CATSDSGQGGRNMERWTQYF.